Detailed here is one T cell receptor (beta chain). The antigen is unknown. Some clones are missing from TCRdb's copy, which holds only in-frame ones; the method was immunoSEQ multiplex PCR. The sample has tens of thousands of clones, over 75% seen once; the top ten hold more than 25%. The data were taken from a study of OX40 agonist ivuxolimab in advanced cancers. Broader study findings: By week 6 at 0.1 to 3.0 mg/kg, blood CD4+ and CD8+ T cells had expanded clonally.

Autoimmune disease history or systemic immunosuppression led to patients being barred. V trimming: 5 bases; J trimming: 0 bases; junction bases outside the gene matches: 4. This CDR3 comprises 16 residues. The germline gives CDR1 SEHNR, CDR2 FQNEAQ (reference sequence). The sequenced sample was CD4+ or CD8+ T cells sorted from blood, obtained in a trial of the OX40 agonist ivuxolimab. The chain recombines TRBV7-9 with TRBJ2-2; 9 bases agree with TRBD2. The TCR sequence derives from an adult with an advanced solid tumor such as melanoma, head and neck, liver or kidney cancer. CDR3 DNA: TGTGCCAGCAGCGGAACTAGCGGGTCGAACACCGGGGAGCTGTTTTTT. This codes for CASSGTSGSNTGELFF.